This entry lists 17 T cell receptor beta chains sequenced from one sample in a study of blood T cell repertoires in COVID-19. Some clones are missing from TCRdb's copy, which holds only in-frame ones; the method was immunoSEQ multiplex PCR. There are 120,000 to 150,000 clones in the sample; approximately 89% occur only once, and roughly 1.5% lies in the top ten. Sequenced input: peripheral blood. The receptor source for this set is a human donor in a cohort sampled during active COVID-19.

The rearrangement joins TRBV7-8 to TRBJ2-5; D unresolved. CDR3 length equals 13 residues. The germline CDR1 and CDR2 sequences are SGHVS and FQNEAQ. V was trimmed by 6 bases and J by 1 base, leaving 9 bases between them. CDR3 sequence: CASSRVSQETQYF. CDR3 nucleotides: TGTGCCAGCAGTAGAGTGAGCCAAGAGACCCAGTACTTC.

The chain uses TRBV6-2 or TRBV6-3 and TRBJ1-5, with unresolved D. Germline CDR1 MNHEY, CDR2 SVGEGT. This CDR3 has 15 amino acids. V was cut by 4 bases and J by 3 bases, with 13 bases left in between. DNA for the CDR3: TGTGCCAGCAGTTCGGACGGGATATTCAATCAGCCCCAGCATTTT. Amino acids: CASSSDGIFNQPQHF.

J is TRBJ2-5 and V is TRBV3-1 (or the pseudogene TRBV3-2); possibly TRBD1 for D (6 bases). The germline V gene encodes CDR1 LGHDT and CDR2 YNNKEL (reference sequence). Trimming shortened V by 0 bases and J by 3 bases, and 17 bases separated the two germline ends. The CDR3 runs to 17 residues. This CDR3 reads CASSQDPGQSSEETQYF. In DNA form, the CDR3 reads TGTGCCAGCAGCCAAGACCCAGGACAGTCCAGTGAAGAGACCCAGTACTTC.

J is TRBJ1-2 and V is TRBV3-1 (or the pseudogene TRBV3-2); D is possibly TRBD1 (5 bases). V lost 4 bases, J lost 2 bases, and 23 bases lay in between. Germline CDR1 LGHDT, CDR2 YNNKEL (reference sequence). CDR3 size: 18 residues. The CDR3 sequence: CASSPHAGQGWINYGYTF. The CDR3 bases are TGTGCCAGCAGCCCCCACGCAGGACAAGGATGGATAAACTATGGCTACACCTTC.

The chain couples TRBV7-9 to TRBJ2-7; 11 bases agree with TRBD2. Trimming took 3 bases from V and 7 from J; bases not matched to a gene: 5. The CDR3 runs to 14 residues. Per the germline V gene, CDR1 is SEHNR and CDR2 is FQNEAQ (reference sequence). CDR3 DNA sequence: TGTGCCAGCAGCTTCCTAGCGGGGGGCCTAGAGCAGTACTTC. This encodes CASSFLAGGLEQYF.

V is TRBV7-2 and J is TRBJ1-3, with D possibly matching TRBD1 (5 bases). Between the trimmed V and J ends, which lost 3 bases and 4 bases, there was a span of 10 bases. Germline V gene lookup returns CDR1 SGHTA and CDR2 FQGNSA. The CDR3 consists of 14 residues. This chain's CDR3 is CASSFGGSGNTIYF. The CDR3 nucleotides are TGTGCCAGCAGCTTCGGGGGGTCCGGAAACACCATATATTTT.

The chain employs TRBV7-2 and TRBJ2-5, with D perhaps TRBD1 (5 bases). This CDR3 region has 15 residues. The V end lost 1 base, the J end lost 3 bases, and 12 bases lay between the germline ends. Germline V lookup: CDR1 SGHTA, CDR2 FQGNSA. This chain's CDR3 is CASSLGVGVEETQYF. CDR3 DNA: TGTGCCAGCAGCTTAGGGGTAGGGGTCGAAGAGACCCAGTACTTC.

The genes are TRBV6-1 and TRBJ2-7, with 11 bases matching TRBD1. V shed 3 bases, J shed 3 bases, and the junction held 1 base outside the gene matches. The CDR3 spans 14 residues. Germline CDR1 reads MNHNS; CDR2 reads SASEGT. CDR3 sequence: CASSEGTGGYEQYF. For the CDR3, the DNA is TGTGCCAGCAGTGAGGGGACAGGGGGCTACGAGCAGTACTTC.

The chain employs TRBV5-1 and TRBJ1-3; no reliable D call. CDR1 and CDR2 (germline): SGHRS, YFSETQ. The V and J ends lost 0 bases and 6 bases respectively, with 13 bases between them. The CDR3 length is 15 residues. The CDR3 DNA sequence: TGCGCCAGCAGCTTGGCCGTCACAGAAGTAAACACCATATATTTT. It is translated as CASSLAVTEVNTIYF.

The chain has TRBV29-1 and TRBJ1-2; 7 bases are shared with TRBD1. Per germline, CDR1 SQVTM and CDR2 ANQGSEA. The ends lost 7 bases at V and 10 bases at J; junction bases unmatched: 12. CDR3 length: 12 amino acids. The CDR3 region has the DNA TGCAGCGCAAGGCGGCAGGGGGAGGACTACACCTTC. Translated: CSARRQGEDYTF.

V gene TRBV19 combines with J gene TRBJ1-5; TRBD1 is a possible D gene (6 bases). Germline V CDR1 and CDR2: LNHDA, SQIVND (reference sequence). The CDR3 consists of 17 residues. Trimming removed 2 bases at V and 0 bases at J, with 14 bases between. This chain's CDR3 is CASSIRTDYSSNQPQHF. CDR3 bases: TGTGCCAGTAGTATAAGGACAGACTACAGTAGCAATCAGCCCCAGCATTTT.

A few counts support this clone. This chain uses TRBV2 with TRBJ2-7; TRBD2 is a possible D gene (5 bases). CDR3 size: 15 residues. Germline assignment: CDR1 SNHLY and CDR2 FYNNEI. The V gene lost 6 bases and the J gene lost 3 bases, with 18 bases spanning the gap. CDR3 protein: CASSAGGLTHYEQYF. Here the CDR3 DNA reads TGTGCCAGCAGCGCCGGCGGACTCACCCACTACGAGCAGTACTTC. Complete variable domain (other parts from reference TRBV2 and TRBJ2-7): EPEVTQTPSHQVTQMGQEVILRCVPISNHLYFYWYRQILGQKVEFLVSFYNNEISEKSEIFDDQFSVERPDGSNFTLKIRSTKLEDSAMYFCASSAGGLTHYEQYFGPGTRLTVT.

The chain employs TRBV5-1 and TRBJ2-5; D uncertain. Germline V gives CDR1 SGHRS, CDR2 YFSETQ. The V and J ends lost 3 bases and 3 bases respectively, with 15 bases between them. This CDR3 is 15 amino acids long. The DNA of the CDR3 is TGCGCCAGCAGCTCCCCCCGGAGCGTTGAAGAGACCCAGTACTTC. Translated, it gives CASSSPRSVEETQYF.

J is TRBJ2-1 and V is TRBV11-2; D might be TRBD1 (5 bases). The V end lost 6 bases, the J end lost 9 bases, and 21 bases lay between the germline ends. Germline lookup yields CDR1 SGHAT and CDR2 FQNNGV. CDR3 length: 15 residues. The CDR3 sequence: CASRHPGPSQGEQFF. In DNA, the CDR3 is TGTGCCAGCAGGCATCCGGGCCCGTCGCAGGGTGAGCAGTTCTTC.

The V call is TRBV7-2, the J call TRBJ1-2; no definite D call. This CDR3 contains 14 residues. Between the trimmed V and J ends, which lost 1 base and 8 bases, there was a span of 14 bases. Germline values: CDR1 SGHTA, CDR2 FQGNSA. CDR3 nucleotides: TGTGCCAGCAGCTTAGGTATCGGTAGTCGGGGCTACACCTTC. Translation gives CASSLGIGSRGYTF.

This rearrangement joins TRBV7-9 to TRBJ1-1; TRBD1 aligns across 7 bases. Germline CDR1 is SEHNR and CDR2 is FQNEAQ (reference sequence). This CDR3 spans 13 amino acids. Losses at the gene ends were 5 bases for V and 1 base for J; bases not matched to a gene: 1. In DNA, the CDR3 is TGTGCCAGCAGCCAGGGGGGGAACACTGAAGCTTTCTTT. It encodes CASSQGGNTEAFF.

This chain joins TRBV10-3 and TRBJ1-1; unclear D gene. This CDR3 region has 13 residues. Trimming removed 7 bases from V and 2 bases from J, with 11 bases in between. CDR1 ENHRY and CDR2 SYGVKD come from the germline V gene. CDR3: CAINTNVNTEAFF. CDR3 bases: TGTGCCATCAACACGAATGTAAACACTGAAGCTTTCTTT.